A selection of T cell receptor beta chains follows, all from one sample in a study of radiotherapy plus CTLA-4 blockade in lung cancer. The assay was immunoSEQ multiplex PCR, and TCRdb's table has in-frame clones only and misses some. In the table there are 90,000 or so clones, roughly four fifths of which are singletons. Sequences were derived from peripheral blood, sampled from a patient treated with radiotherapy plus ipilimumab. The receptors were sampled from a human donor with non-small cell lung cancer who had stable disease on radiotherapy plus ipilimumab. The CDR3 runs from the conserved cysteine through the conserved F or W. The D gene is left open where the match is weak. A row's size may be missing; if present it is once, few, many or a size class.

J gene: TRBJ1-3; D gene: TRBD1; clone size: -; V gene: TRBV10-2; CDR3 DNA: TGCGCCAGCAGTGGAGGGACAGGGGCCTTCAGCTCTGGAAACACCATATATTTT; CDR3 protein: CASSGGTGAFSSGNTIYF
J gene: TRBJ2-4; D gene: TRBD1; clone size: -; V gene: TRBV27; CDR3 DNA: TGTGCCAGCAGTCTCCGACAGGGCCTAGCCAAAAACATTCAGTACTTC; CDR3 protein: CASSLRQGLAKNIQYF
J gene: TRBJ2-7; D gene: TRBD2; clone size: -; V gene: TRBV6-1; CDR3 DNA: TGTGCCAGCAGTGCCCCACTAGCGGGAGTCCGGGAGCAGTACTTC; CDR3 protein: CASSAPLAGVREQYF
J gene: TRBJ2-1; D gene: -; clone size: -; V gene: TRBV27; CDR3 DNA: TGTGCCAGCAGTGCCCGGGGCCTGGACAACAATGAGCAGTTCTTC; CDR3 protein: CASSARGLDNNEQFF
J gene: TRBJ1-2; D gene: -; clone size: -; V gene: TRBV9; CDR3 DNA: TGTGCCAGCAGCGTAGCAGGTGGGGAAAGCGGCTACACCTTC; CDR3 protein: CASSVAGGESGYTF
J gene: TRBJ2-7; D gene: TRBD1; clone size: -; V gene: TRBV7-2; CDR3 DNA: TGTGCCAGCAGCTTGGAGGGACAGGTAGGATACGAGCAGTACTTC; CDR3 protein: CASSLEGQVGYEQYF
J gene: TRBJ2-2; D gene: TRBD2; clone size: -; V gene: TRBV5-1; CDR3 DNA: TGCGCCAGCAGCTTGCCTAGCGGGGTCGTAAACACCGGGGAGCTGTTTTTT; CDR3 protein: CASSLPSGVVNTGELFF
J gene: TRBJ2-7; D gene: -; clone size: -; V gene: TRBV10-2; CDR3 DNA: TGCGCCAGCAGTGTGCAGGGCCCCCCCTACGAGCAGTACTTC; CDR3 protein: CASSVQGPPYEQYF
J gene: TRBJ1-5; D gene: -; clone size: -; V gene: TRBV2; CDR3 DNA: TGTGCCAGCAGGGAGAGGGAGGGGAGGGGACAGCCCCAGCATTTT; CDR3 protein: CASREREGRGQPQHF
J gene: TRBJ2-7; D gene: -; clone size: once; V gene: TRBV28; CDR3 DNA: TGTGCCAGTCGGGATAATGCCTACGAGCAGTACTTC; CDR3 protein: CASRDNAYEQYF
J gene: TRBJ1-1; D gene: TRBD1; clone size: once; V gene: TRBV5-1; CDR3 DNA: TGCGCCAGCAGCTCCTCACCGGGACAGTGGAACACTGAAGCTTTCTTT; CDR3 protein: CASSSSPGQWNTEAFF
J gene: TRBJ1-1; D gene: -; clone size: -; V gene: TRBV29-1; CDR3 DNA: TGCAGCTCCGAACGGGGGGCGACTGAAGCTTTCTTT; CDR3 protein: CSSERGATEAFF
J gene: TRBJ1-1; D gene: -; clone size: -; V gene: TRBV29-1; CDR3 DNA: TGCAGCGTTGATCCCCATGCCGGGAGGACTGAAGCTTTCTTT; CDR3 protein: CSVDPHAGRTEAFF
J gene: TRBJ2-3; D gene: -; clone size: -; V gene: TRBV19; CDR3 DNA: TGTGCCAGCCAAACAGGAATTGCAACAGATACGCAGTATTTT; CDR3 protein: CASQTGIATDTQYF
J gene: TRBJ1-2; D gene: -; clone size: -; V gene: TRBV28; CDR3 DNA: TGTGCCAGCAGTTTTGCTAGGGATGGCTACACCTTC; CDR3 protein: CASSFARDGYTF
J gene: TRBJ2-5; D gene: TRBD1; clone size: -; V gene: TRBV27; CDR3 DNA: TGTGCCAGCAGTTTATTCGGGACAGGGCACCAAGAGACCCAGTACTTC; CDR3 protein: CASSLFGTGHQETQYF
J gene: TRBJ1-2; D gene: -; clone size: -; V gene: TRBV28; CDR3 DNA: TGTGCCAGCAGTTTAAACGGCTATGGCTACACCTTC; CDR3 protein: CASSLNGYGYTF
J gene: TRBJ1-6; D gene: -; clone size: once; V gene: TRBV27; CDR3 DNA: TGTGCCAGCAGTTTCTTGACAGGCTCTAATTCACCCCTCCACTTT; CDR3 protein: CASSFLTGSNSPLHF
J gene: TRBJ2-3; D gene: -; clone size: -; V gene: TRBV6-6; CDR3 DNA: TGTGCCAGCAGCCCAGGGGGGAACACAGATACGCAGTATTTT; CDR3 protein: CASSPGGNTDTQYF
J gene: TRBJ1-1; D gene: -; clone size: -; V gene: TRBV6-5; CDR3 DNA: TGTGCCAGCAGCCTCCAGGAGTACACTGAAGCTTTCTTT; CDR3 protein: CASSLQEYTEAFF
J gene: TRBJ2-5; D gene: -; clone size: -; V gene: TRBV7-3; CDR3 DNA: TGTGCCAGCAGCTTAGGGGTCAGGGATCAAGAGACCCAGTACTTC; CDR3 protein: CASSLGVRDQETQYF
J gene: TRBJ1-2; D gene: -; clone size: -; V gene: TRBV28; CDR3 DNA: TGTGCCAGCAGCCCCGGGGGGGCGCTCGGAGGCTACACCTTC; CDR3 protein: CASSPGGALGGYTF
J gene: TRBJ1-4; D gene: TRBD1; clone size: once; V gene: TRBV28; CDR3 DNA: TGTGCCAGCAGTTTCGTCAGGGGGTCCGAAAAACTGTTTTTT; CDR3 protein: CASSFVRGSEKLFF
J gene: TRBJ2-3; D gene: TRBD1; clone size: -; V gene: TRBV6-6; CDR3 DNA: TGTGCCAGCAGCCCGACAGGGGGCCTCACAGATACGCAGTATTTT; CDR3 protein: CASSPTGGLTDTQYF
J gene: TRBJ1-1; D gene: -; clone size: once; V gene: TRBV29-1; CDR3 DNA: TGCAGCGTTGACAGGGGTACCGGTGAAGCTTTCTTT; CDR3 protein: CSVDRGTGEAFF
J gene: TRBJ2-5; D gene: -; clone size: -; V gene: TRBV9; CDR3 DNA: TGTGCCAGCAGCGGACCTTGGGACGGGCGGGAGACCCAGTACTTC; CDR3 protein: CASSGPWDGRETQYF
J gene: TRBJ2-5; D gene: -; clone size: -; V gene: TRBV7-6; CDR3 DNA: TGTGCCAGCAGCCATAAAGAGACCCAGTACTTC; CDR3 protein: CASSHKETQYF
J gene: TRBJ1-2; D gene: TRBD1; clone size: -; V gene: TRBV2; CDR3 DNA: TGTGCCAGTACGTCTCCAGGGGGATATGGCTACACCTTC; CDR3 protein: CASTSPGGYGYTF
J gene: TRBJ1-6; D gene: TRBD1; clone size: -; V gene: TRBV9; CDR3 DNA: TGTGCCAGCAGCGCGGGACAGGGCGGGAATTCACCCCTCCACTTT; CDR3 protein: CASSAGQGGNSPLHF
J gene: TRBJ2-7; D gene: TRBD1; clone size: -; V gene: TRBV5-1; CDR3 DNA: TGCGCCAGCAGCTTATTGACAGGGGGTGCCTACGAGCAGTACTTC; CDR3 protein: CASSLLTGGAYEQYF
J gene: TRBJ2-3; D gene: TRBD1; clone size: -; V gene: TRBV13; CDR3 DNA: TGTGCCAGCAGGGGCCGGGGACAGGGCACAGATACGCAGTATTTT; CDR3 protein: CASRGRGQGTDTQYF
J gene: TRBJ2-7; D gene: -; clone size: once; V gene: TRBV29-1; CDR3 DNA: TGCAGCGTTGGGGGAGGCTTAGCCTACGAGCAGTACTTC; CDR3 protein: CSVGGGLAYEQYF
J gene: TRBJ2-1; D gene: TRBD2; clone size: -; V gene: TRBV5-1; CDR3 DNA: TGCGCCAGCAGTTCCTTAACTAGCGGGAGCTACAATGAGCAGTTCTTC; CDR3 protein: CASSSLTSGSYNEQFF